The 11 T cell receptor beta chains presented below share a single source sample, sequenced in a study of T cell repertoires in aging, cancer and after chemotherapy. TRB rearrangements spanning V, D and J were amplified using mixed TRB-A/B primers. TCRdb called the multiplex PCR reads again in MiXCR, with one record for every CDR3 protein. The sample includes roughly 3,200 distinct CDR3 sequences, about 20% seen only once; the top ten take 30% to 50%. TCR beta rearrangements were amplified from peripheral blood genomic DNA. The sequenced sample consisted of blood. These receptors were collected from a human donor with a blood cancer.

This clonotype was found a few times. The chain recombines TRBV7-9 with TRBJ1-5, with 7 bases aligning to TRBD1. V was clipped by 6 bases and J by 7 bases; unmatched bases: 6. CDR1 SEHNR and CDR2 FQNEAQ come from the germline V gene (reference sequence). CDR3 length: 13 residues. The chain's CDR3 is CASREGAGQPQHF. The CDR3 nucleotides are TGTGCCAGCAGAGAGGGGGCTGGACAGCCCCAGCATTTT.

This clonotype rates as medium-sized. The chain combines TRBV5-6 with TRBJ2-1; 10 bases match TRBD1. Germline trimming cut 3 bases from V and 4 bases from J; bases unmatched to any gene: 7. Germline V gene data show CDR1 as SGHDT and CDR2 as YYEEEE. The CDR3 covers 16 residues. The CDR3 nucleotides read TGTGCCAGCAGCTCAGACAGGGGGCTGGGATACAATGAGCAGTTCTTC. Translated, it gives CASSSDRGLGYNEQFF. The full variable domain, rest sourced from reference TRBV5-6 and TRBJ2-1, is DAGVTQSPTHLIKTRGQQVTLRCSPKSGHDTVSWYQQALGQGPQFIFQYYEEEERQRGNFPDRFSGHQFPNYSSELNVNALLLGDSALYLCASSSDRGLGYNEQFFGPGTRLTVL.

The V and J genes are TRBV9 and TRBJ2-1, with TRBD2 matching 8 bases. Germline V CDR1 and CDR2: SGDLS, YYNGEE. This CDR3 is 14 amino acids long. V trimming: 4 bases; J trimming: 7 bases; junction bases outside the gene matches: 7. In DNA, the CDR3 is TGTGCCAGCAGCAGTAGCGGGATGATAAATGAGCAGTTCTTC. It translates to CASSSSGMINEQFF.

This clonotype turned up a few times. The CDR3 loop reads CAWGTSGGYNEQFF. Here the CDR3 DNA reads TGTGCCTGGGGGACTAGCGGGGGCTACAATGAGCAGTTCTTC. The rearrangement joins TRBV30 to TRBJ2-1; 14 nucleotides align to TRBD2. Germline assignment: CDR1 GTSNPN and CDR2 SVGIG (reference sequence). There are 14 residues in the CDR3. After removal of 5 bases from V and 3 bases from J, the junction contained 0 bases not matched to a gene.

The chain is built from TRBV7-9 and TRBJ1-1; maybe TRBD1 (6 bases). This CDR3 contains 14 residues. Germline V gene data show CDR1 as SEHNR and CDR2 as FQNEAQ (reference sequence). V was trimmed by 5 bases and J by 0 bases, leaving 10 bases between them. DNA for the CDR3: TGTGCCAGCAGCGTAGGACAGATGAACACTGAAGCTTTCTTT. Residues: CASSVGQMNTEAFF.

By share of the sample, this clonotype is medium-sized (0.01 to 0.1%). The chain employs TRBV30 and TRBJ2-5; the D is unclear. V lost 0 bases, J lost 2 bases, and 7 bases lay in between. This CDR3 has 13 residues. Germline CDR1 reads GTSNPN; CDR2 reads SVGIG (reference sequence). CDR3 nucleotides: TGTGCCTGGAGTGTACAACCGCAAGAGACCCAGTACTTC. This translates into CAWSVQPQETQYF. The variable domain in full, with the rest retrieved from reference TRBV30 and TRBJ2-5, is SQTIHQWPATLVQPVGSPLSLECTVEGTSNPNLYWYRQAAGRGLQLLFYSVGIGQISSEVPQNLSASRPQDRQFILSSKKLLLSDSGFYLCAWSVQPQETQYFGPGTRLLVL.

In its sample, this clonotype ranks as medium-sized. The V call is TRBV7-6, the J call TRBJ2-1, with D perhaps given as TRBD1 or TRBD2 (5 bases each). The germline gives CDR1 SGHVS, CDR2 FNYEAQ. Deletions cut 1 base from V and 9 bases from J, with 10 bases between. The CDR3 spans 13 residues. DNA for the CDR3: TGTGCCAGCAGCTTAGTGGGGGAAGGTGAGCAGTTCTTC. This translates into CASSLVGEGEQFF.

In its sample, this clonotype is medium-sized (0.01 to 0.1%). J is TRBJ2-7 and V is TRBV6-1; D possibly corresponds to TRBD1 (6 bases). Germline CDR1 and CDR2: MNHNS and SASEGT. The CDR3 covers 12 residues. Trimming removed 7 bases at V and 2 bases at J, with 9 bases between. CDR3 sequence (DNA): TGTGCCAGCACCAGGGGAGCCTACGAGCAGTACTTC. Protein sequence: CASTRGAYEQYF.

This clonotype has only a few counts. V gene TRBV6-2 or TRBV6-3 combines with J gene TRBJ1-5; D is unclear. Looked up from germline, CDR1 is MNHEY and CDR2 is SVGEGT. V lost 3 bases, J lost 0 bases, and 6 bases lay in between. The CDR3 contains 14 residues. The CDR3 DNA follows: TGTGCCAGCAGTTATATGAATAGCAATCAGCCCCAGCATTTT. It specifies CASSYMNSNQPQHF.

This clonotype occurred a few times. The chain has TRBV14 and TRBJ2-1; D unclear. V lost 0 bases and J lost 10, with 10 bases in between. The CDR3 is made up of 13 amino acids. Germline loops: CDR1 SGHDN, CDR2 FVKESK. For the CDR3, the DNA is TGTGCCAGCAGCCAAGATTCAGTCTACGAGCAGTTCTTC. Translation gives CASSQDSVYEQFF. The whole variable domain, remainder taken from reference TRBV14 and TRBJ2-1, is EAGVTQFPSHSVIEKGQTVTLRCDPISGHDNLYWYRRVMGKEIKFLLHFVKESKQDESGMPNNRFLAERTGGTYSTLKVQPAELEDSGVYFCASSQDSVYEQFFGPGTRLTVL.

This clonotype is medium-sized. CDR3 in amino acids: CASSPGKGTGSPLHF. The DNA for the CDR3 is TGTGCCAGCTCACCAGGGAAGGGAACGGGTTCACCCCTCCACTTT. The rearrangement uses TRBV18 and TRBJ1-6, with no clear D. CDR1 and CDR2 (germline): KGHSH, LQKENI. The CDR3 loop spans 15 amino acids. Trimming removed 2 bases at V and 9 bases at J, with 14 bases between.